This TCR beta chain was retrieved from a study of OX40 agonist ivuxolimab in advanced cancers. Study summary: Antecedent anti-PD-1, anti-PD-L1 or anti-CTLA-4 therapy was permissible, with about 40% having received some. Study outcomes and limitations: Among patients with partial responses at 0.1-3.0 mg/kg, clonal expansion was among the lowest. Circulating CD4+ and CD8+ T cells showed clonal expansion by week 6 at 0.1 to 3.0 mg/kg.

Only a few counts were recorded for this clone. Its antigen is unknown. The CDR3 is 13 amino acids. Looked up from germline, CDR1 is SEHNR and CDR2 is FQNEAQ (reference sequence). V was cut by 5 bases and J by 4 bases, with 9 bases left in between. Some clones are missing from TCRdb's copy, which holds only in-frame ones; the method was immunoSEQ multiplex PCR. The sample records some 100,000 clones, 84% being singletons. The genes are TRBV7-9 and TRBJ2-1; no reliable D call. This TCR was recovered from an adult with an advanced solid tumor such as melanoma, head and neck, liver or kidney cancer. The starting material was CD4+ or CD8+ T cells sorted from blood, obtained in a trial of the OX40 agonist ivuxolimab. CDR3 nucleotides: TGTGCCAGCAGCCCCCGACAATACAATGAGCAGTTCTTC. Translating it yields CASSPRQYNEQFF.